This TCR beta chain was documented in a study of blood T cell repertoires in COVID-19. Clones were read by immunoSEQ multiplex PCR, and TCRdb kept only the in-frame ones, dropping some. Altogether 150,000 to 200,000 clones are present, approximately 85% being singletons, with the ten largest covering more than 5%. Germline V CDR1 and CDR2: SNHLY, FYNNEI. The V end lost 6 bases, the J end lost 5 bases, and 29 bases lay between the germline ends. This CDR3 spans 19 amino acids. The sample comprised PBMCs or T cells enriched from blood (not recorded which). The TCR sequence derives from a man aged 35 to 55 who had recovered from COVID-19. The chain links TRBV2 to TRBJ1-3; a weak D match, TRBD1 (5 bases). This CDR3 reads CASSAGFVPPAERRNTIYF. CDR3 nucleotide sequence: TGTGCCAGCAGCGCAGGGTTTGTCCCACCGGCCGAACGGCGAAACACCATATATTTT.